The T cell receptor beta chain described here comes from a study of blood T cell repertoires in COVID-19. Study as a whole: Specimens from acute and convalescent COVID-19 originated in the United States, Italy and Spain. The cDNA or gDNA used as material had been derived from T cells, B-cell-depleted T cells, or PBMCs.

Original analysis: Reference gene primer amplification in the assay estimated nucleated cell counts. Assay used: immunoSEQ multiplex PCR; TCRdb lists only in-frame clones, some missing. V and J calls and clone size come straight from that table; D and trimming were deduced from the DNA. Of about 210,000 clones listed, around 82% were seen once; the top ten hold around 13%. The CDR3 is made up of 15 amino acids. Germline values: CDR1 LNHDA, CDR2 SQIVND (reference sequence). V was cut by 5 bases and J by 4 bases, with 18 bases left in between. The chain couples TRBV19 to TRBJ2-7; a possible D gene is TRBD2 (5 bases). The TCR comes from a human donor in a cohort sampled during active COVID-19. The sequencing sample was made of peripheral blood. Here the CDR3 reads CASSPLVGESYEQYF. The CDR3 region has the DNA TGTGCCAGTAGTCCTCTAGTCGGGGAGTCTTACGAGCAGTACTTC.